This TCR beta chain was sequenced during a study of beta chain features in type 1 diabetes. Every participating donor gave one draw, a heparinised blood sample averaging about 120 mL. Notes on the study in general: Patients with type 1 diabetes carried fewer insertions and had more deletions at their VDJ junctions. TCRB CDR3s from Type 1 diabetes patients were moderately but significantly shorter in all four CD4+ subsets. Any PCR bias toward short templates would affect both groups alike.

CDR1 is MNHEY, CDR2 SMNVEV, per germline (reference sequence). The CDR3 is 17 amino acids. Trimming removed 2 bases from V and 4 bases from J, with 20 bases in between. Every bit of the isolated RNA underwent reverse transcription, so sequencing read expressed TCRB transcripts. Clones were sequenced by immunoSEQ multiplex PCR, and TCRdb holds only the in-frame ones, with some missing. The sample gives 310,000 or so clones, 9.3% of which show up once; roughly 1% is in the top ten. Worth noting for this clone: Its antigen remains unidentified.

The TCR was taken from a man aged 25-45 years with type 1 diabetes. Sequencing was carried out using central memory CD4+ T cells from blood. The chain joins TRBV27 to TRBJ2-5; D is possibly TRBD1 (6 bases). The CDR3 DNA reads TGTGCCAGCAGTTTAAAGGGGGACATCCGGGGCACAGAGACCCAGTACTTC. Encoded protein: CASSLKGDIRGTETQYF.